This T cell receptor beta chain was sequenced during a study of blood T cell repertoires in COVID-19. The wider study: Sources were T cells, B-cell-depleted T cells, or PBMCs; the material itself was cDNA or gDNA.

This CDR3 is built from 15 residues. Per the germline V gene, CDR1 is SGHNT and CDR2 is YENEEA. With V trimmed by 4 bases and J by 1 base, 5 bases remained unmatched. Authors' methods: Reference gene primers were amplified, and this amplification served to estimate nucleated cell counts. This table comes from immunoSEQ multiplex PCR, and its TCRdb copy is limited to in-frame clones, with some not included. V, J and clone size are taken as reported in that table, and D and trimming were inferred from the DNA itself. The sample consists of about 100,000 clones, approximately 90% of them appearing once.

The sample taken for sequencing was peripheral blood. The chain joins TRBV11-3 to TRBJ2-3; TRBD2 agrees at 7 bases. This receptor was identified in a middle-aged man with active COVID-19. Written as DNA, the CDR3 is TGTGCCAGCAGCTCAATGGGGGGGGGCACAGATACGCAGTATTTT. It yields the protein CASSSMGGGTDTQYF. Complete variable domain (other parts from reference TRBV11-3 and TRBJ2-3): EAGVVQSPRYKIIEKKQPVAFWCNPISGHNTLYWYLQNLGQGPELLIRYENEEAVDDSQLPKDRFSAERLKGVDSTLKIQPAELGDSAVYLCASSSMGGGTDTQYFGPGTRLTVL.